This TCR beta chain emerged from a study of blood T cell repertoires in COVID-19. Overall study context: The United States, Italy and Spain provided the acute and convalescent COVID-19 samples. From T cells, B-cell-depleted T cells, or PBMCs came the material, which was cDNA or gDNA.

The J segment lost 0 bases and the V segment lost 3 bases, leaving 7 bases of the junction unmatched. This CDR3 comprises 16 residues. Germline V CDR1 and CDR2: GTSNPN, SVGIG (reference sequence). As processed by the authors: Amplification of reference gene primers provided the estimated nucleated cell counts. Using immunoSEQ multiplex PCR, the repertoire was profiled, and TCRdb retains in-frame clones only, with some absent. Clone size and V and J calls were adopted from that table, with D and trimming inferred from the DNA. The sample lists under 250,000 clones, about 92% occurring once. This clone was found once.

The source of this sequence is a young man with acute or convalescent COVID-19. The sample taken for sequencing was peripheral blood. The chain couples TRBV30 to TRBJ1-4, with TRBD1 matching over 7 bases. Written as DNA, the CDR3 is TGTGCCTGGAGGACAGGGTGGGGAGCAACTAATGAAAAACTGTTTTTT. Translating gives CAWRTGWGATNEKLFF.